What follows is one TCR beta chain and its context. As for time point: baseline, week 1 (first vaccination visit). Treatment defined: pre-vaccination baseline after standard-of-care therapy. Data came from immunoSEQ multiplex PCR; TCRdb stores just in-frame clones and leaves some out. This sample has roughly 68,000 clones; roughly 78% occur once, and the top ten carry 8.2%. These data belong to a study of a mutant IDH1 vaccine in newly diagnosed glioma. Study at large: Treated patients, roughly 62% male and about 38% female, averaged approximately 40 years of age. Beforehand, treatment had been radiotherapy, temozolomide, or both; the majority received both.

The V and J ends lost 5 bases and 0 bases respectively, with 17 bases between them. The CDR3 length is 17 residues. Germline assignment: CDR1 MDHEN and CDR2 SYDVKM. The V and J genes are TRBV28 and TRBJ1-5; D not certain. This TCR was sampled from a middle-aged man with glioma. This material consisted of PBMCs, taken from a glioma patient treated with radiotherapy, temozolomide or both. The CDR3 DNA follows: TGTGCCAGCAGTCTAACCGGCCAGGTGGATAGCAATCAGCCCCAGCATTTT. Its translation: CASSLTGQVDSNQPQHF.